These 18 T cell receptor beta chains share one sample of origin, sequenced in a study of CD8+CD57+ T cells in acquired aplastic anemia. Profiling of TCR beta VDJ combinations and CDR3 sequences used genomic DNA as template. TCRdb reprocessed the reads via MiXCR and lists one record per CDR3 protein. The table shows some 120,000 distinct CDR3 sequences, with 48% occurring only once. Sequenced: sorted CD4+, CD8+, or CD8+CD57+ T cells (not recorded which) from PBMCs. These receptors were taken from a human donor in good health, serving as a control.

The table lists this clonotype with many counts. This chain uses TRBV6-2 or TRBV6-3 with TRBJ1-5; 7 nucleotides agree with TRBD1. This CDR3 is built from 14 residues. The germline V gene encodes CDR1 MNHEY and CDR2 SVGEGT. Germline trimming cut 6 bases from V and 7 bases from J; bases unmatched to any gene: 9. CDR3 sequence: CASSFTGERQPQHF. CDR3 nucleotides: TGTGCCAGCAGCTTTACAGGGGAAAGACAGCCCCAGCATTTT.

This clonotype has at least ten counts. CDR3 region: CASRNEIFKAIEQFF. The CDR3 coding sequence is TGTGCCAGCAGGAACGAGATCTTTAAGGCAATCGAGCAGTTCTTC. The chain recombines TRBV6-1 with TRBJ2-1; D uncertain. CDR1 is MNHNS and CDR2 is SASEGT in the germline V gene. V was clipped by 6 bases and J by 10 bases, with 22 bases between them. The CDR3 is made up of 15 amino acids.

This clonotype was picked up many times. The chain uses TRBV14 and TRBJ2-5; the D is unclear. CDR1 and CDR2 from the germline V gene are SGHDN and FVKESK. The germline V and J ends were trimmed by 2 bases and 7 bases, with 11 bases remaining between them. The CDR3 consists of 13 residues. The CDR3 nucleotides are TGTGCCAGCAGCCAATCCCCAGGAGCGACCCAGTACTTC. This gives the protein CASSQSPGATQYF.

V usage is TRBV7-2 and J usage is TRBJ2-7, with 11 bases fitting TRBD2. This CDR3 contains 15 residues. V lost 0 bases, J lost 5 bases, and 3 bases stayed unmatched. From germline, CDR1 is SGHTA and CDR2 FQGNSA. CDR3 protein: CASSLASGGANEQYF. CDR3 sequence (DNA): TGTGCCAGCAGCTTAGCTAGCGGGGGGGCGAACGAGCAGTACTTC.

This clonotype came up many times. This chain connects TRBV2 to TRBJ2-7; D ambiguous. Germline CDR1 is SNHLY and CDR2 is FYNNEI. This CDR3 contains 14 residues. V lost 10 bases to trimming and J lost 6 bases, with 22 bases between them. The CDR3 region has the DNA TGTGCCACCACGGGCGTGAGCCCCTCGTCCGAGCAGTACTTC. It yields the protein CATTGVSPSSEQYF.

This clonotype was seen only once. This may arise from a read error, as a much more abundant clone is one base away. The CDR3 protein is CASSPSGTEGGEQYF. The CDR3 nucleotides read TGTGCCAGCAGCCCTTCGGGGACAGAGGGAGGTGAGCAGTACTTC. V gene TRBV3-1 combines with J gene TRBJ2-7; D perhaps matches TRBD1 (7 bases). V lost 4 bases and J lost 7, with 20 bases in between. CDR3 length: 15 amino acids. Germline CDR1 is LGHDT and CDR2 is YNNKEL (reference sequence).

J is TRBJ2-7 and V is TRBV19, with a weak D call TRBD1 (5 bases). The V end lost 2 bases, the J end lost 0 bases, and 11 bases lay between the germline ends. Germline V gene sequence: CDR1 LNHDA, CDR2 SQIVND (reference sequence). The CDR3 length is 15 residues. CDR3 amino acids: CASSIRAGPSYEQYF. The CDR3, as DNA: TGTGCCAGTAGTATACGGGCAGGGCCCTCCTACGAGCAGTACTTC. Full variable domain (remainder filled in from reference TRBV19 and TRBJ2-7): DGGITQSPKYLFRKEGQNVTLSCEQNLNHDAMYWYRQDPGQGLRLIYYSQIVNDFQKGDIAEGYSVSREKKESFPLTVTSAQKNPTAFYLCASSIRAGPSYEQYFGPGTRLTVT.

This clonotype came up many times. The chain carries TRBV2 and TRBJ1-5; D gene ambiguous. Trimming shortened V by 6 bases and J by 5 bases, and 14 bases separated the two germline ends. The CDR3 length is 14 residues. Germline CDR1 SNHLY, CDR2 FYNNEI. This CDR3 reads CASSLQSRDQPQHF. Written as DNA, the CDR3 is TGTGCCAGCAGCCTACAGTCCCGGGATCAGCCCCAGCATTTT.

J is TRBJ1-6 and V is TRBV15, with unresolved D. CDR1 and CDR2 (germline): LNHNV, YYDKDF (reference sequence). Trimming cost V 0 bases and J 3 bases, with 15 bases left between them. The CDR3 runs to 18 residues. CDR3 region: CATSRDAAKRGYNSPLHF. CDR3 sequence (DNA): TGTGCCACCAGCAGAGATGCGGCCAAACGAGGCTATAATTCACCCCTCCACTTT.

The V call is TRBV7-9, the J call TRBJ2-5; no reliable D call. Germline CDR1 SEHNR, CDR2 FQNEAQ (reference sequence). Trimming stripped 5 bases from V and 3 bases from J, with 10 bases between. There are 13 residues in the CDR3. CDR3 nucleotides: TGTGCCAGCAGCCCATCTAGAGAAGAGACCCAGTACTTC. This codes for CASSPSREETQYF.

This chain links TRBV2 with TRBJ1-2; D remains unclear. The CDR3 has 15 residues. The germline V gene encodes CDR1 SNHLY and CDR2 FYNNEI. The V end lost 5 bases, the J end lost 0 bases, and 13 bases lay between the germline ends. This CDR3 reads CASSPEVETNYGYTF. CDR3 coding DNA: TGTGCCAGCAGTCCCGAGGTAGAAACTAACTATGGCTACACCTTC.

Concerning this clonotype: Just one base apart from a much larger clone, this may be a read error. The V call is TRBV12-3 or TRBV12-4, the J call TRBJ1-5; D possibly corresponds to TRBD1 (5 bases). This CDR3 has 17 amino acids. V was trimmed by 4 bases and J by 1 base, leaving 17 bases between them. CDR3 sequence: CASSYTAGRISNQPQHF. CDR3 DNA sequence: TGTGCCAGCAGTTACACCGCGGGACGAATAAGCAATCAGCCCCAGCATTTT.

This clonotype was counted at least ten times. The chain has TRBV6-5 and TRBJ1-1, with no clear D. The CDR3 runs 14 residues. V was shortened by 9 bases and J by 0 bases, with 14 bases between the two germline ends. Germline V CDR1 and CDR2: MNHEY, SVGAGI. The CDR3: CASTLEVLNTEAFF. CDR3 DNA sequence: TGTGCCAGTACCCTGGAGGTGTTGAACACTGAAGCTTTCTTT.

This clonotype has a single count. V and J are TRBV30 and TRBJ1-5; D is uncertain. The CDR3 sequence is 13 residues long. Trimming pared 2 bases from V and 6 bases from J, leaving 11 bases between. Germline-derived CDR1 and CDR2 are GTSNPN and SVGIG (reference sequence). CDR3 coding DNA: TGTGCCTGGAGTTTCCGGGCAGGTCAGCCCCAGCATTTT. Its translation: CAWSFRAGQPQHF. Variable domain in full (rest from reference TRBV30 and TRBJ1-5): SQTIHQWPATLVQPVGSPLSLECTVEGTSNPNLYWYRQAAGRGLQLLFYSVGIGQISSEVPQNLSASRPQDRQFILSSKKLLLSDSGFYLCAWSFRAGQPQHFGDGTRLSIL.

This rearrangement joins TRBV5-6 to TRBJ2-5; TRBD1 matches 7 bases. The germline CDR1 and CDR2 sequences are SGHDT and YYEEEE. Germline trimming cut 1 base from V and 7 bases from J; bases unmatched to any gene: 7. The CDR3 runs 14 residues. The chain's CDR3 is CASSLRQGYVTQYF. The CDR3 DNA follows: TGTGCCAGCAGCTTGCGACAGGGCTACGTGACCCAGTACTTC.

This clonotype was observed at least ten times. The rearrangement joins TRBV20-1 to TRBJ2-5; TRBD2 aligns across 9 bases. The CDR3 consists of 17 residues. The ends lost 0 bases at V and 2 bases at J; junction bases unmatched: 10. CDR1 DFQATT and CDR2 SNEGSKA come from the germline V gene (reference sequence). CDR3 residues: CSARDLPTSGTQETQYF. The CDR3 DNA follows: TGCAGTGCTAGAGATCTGCCGACTAGCGGAACTCAAGAGACCCAGTACTTC.

J is TRBJ2-1 and V is TRBV10-3, with 7 bases identical to TRBD1. The CDR3 spans 15 residues. Germline loops: CDR1 ENHRY, CDR2 SYGVKD. V trimming: 3 bases; J trimming: 10 bases; junction bases outside the gene matches: 12. The CDR3 DNA is TGTGCCATCAGTGACGAGTCAGGGGGACCCTACGAGCAGTTCTTC. Amino acids: CAISDESGGPYEQFF.

This clonotype came up many times. The chain carries TRBV11-2 and TRBJ2-7; 7 nucleotides agree with TRBD2. Trimming removed 1 base from V and 7 bases from J; junction bases left unmatched: 16. The CDR3 loop spans 17 amino acids. CDR1 and CDR2 (germline): SGHAT, FQNNGV. CDR3 DNA: TGTGCCAGCAGCTTAGGGTCCATGAAGCGGGGTCGGCGAGAGCAGTACTTC. This sequence encodes CASSLGSMKRGRREQYF.